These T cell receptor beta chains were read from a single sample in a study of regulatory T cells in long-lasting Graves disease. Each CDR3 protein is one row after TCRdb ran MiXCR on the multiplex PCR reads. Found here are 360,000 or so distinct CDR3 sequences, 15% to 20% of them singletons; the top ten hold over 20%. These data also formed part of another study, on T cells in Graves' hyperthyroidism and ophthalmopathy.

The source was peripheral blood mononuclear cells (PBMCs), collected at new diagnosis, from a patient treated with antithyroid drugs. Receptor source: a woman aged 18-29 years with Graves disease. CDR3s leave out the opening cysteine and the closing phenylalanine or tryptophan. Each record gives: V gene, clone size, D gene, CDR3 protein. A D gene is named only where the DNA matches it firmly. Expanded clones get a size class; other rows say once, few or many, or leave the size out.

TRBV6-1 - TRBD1 ASSRSLGTGRTDTQY
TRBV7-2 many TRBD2 ASSPNLDVSGREQY
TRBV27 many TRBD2 ASSSRTSGYNEQF
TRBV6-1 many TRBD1 ASRAGLGTAYNEQF
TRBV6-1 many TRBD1 ASSHNRGPREGEQY
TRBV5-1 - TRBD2 ASSIIAGVRTGELF
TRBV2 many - ASMIDRTLILYGYT
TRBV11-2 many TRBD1 ASSSGDRVNQETQY
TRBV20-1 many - SVTNQLARYNEQF
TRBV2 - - ASSEALLQASTEAF
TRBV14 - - ASSRPGYNEQF
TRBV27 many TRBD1 ASSQTGGGTEAF
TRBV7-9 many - ASSLSLQETQY
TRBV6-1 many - ASTPGAGTEAF
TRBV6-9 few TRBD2 ASSYSGTSGTGELF
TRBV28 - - ASSFLDYPSYEQY
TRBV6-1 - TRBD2 ASSPGGSGDYEQF
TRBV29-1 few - SVDREAF
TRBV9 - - ASSPGGEANYGYT
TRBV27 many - ASSLFAARTDYGYT